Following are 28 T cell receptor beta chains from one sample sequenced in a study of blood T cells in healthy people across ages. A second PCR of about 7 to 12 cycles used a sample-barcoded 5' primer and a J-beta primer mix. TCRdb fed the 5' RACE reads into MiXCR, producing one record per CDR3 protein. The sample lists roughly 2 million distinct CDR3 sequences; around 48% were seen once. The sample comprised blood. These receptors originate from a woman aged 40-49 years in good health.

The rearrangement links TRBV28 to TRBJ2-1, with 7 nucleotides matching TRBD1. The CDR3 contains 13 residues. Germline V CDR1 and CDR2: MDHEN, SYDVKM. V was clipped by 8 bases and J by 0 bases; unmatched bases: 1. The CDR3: CASWDSSYNEQFF. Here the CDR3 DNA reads TGTGCCAGCTGGGACAGCTCCTACAATGAGCAGTTCTTC.

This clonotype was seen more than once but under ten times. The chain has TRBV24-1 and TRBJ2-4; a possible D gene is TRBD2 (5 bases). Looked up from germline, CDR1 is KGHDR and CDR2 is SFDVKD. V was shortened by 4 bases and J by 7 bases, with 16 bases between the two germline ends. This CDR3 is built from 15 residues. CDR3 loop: CATSESGIAMNIQYF. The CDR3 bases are TGTGCCACCAGTGAGTCCGGGATAGCTATGAACATTCAGTACTTC.

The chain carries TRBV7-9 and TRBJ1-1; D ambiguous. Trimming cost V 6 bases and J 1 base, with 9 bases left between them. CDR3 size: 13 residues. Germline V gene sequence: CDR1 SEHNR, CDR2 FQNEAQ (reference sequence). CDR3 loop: CASRRGSNTEAFF. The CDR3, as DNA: TGTGCCAGCAGACGGGGTTCGAACACTGAAGCTTTCTTT.

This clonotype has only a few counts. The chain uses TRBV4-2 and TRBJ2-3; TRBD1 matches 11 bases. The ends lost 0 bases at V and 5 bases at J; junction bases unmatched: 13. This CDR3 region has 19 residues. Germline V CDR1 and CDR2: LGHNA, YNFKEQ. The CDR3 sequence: CASSQDSYRDRGIGDTQYF. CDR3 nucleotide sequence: TGTGCCAGCAGCCAAGACTCCTACCGGGACAGGGGGATAGGAGATACGCAGTATTTT.

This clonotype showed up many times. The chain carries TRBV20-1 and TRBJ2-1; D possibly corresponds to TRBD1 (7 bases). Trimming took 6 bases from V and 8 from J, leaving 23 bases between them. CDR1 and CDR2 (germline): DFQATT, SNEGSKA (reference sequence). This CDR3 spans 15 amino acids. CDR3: CSAIGTVGSSDEQFF. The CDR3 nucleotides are TGCAGTGCCATTGGGACAGTGGGTTCTAGCGATGAGCAGTTCTTC.

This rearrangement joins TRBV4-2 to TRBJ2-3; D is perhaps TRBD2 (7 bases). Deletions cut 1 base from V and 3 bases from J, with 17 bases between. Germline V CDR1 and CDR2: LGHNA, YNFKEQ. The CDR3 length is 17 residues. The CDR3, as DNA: TGTGCCAGCAGCCAAGGTTCAGGCGGGGGCCAGACAGATACGCAGTATTTT. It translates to CASSQGSGGGQTDTQYF.

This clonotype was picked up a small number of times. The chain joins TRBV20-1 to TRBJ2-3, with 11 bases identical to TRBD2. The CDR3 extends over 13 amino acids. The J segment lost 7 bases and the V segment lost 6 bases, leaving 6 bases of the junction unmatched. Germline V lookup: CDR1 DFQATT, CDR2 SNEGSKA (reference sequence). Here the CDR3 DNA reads TGCAGTGCCTCGGGACTAGCGGTACATACGCAGTATTTT. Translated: CSASGLAVHTQYF.

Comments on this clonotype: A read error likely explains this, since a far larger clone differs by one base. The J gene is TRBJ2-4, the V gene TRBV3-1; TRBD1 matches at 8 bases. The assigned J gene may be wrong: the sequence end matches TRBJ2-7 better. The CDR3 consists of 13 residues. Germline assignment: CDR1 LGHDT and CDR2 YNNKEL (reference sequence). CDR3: CASSRTGCYEQYF. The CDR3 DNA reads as TGTGCCAGCAGCCGGACAGGGTGCTACGAGCAGTACTTC.

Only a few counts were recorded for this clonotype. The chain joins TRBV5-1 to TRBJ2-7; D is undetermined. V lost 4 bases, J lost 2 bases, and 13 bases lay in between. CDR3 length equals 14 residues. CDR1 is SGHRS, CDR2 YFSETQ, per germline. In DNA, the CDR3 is TGCGCCAGCAGCCCGGGTGACACAACCTACGAGCAGTACTTC. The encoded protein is CASSPGDTTYEQYF.

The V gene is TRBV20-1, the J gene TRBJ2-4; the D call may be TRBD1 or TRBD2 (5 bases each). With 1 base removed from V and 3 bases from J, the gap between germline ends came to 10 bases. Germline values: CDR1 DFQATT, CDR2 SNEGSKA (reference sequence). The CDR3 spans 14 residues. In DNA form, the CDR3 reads TGCAGTGCTAGAGGGGCAGGGAGCAAAAACATTCAGTACTTC. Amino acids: CSARGAGSKNIQYF.

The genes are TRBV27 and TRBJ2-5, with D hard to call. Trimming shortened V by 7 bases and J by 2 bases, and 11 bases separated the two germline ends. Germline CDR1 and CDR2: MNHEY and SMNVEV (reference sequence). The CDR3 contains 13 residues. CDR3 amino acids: CASTDWGQETQYF. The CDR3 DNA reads TGTGCCAGCACCGACTGGGGTCAAGAGACCCAGTACTTC.

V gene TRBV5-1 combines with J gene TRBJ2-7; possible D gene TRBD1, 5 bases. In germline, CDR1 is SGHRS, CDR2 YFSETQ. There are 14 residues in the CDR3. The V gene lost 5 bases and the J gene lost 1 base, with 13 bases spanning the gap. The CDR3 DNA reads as TGCGCCAGCAGAATAGTAACAGGTTCCTACGAGCAGTACTTC. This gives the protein CASRIVTGSYEQYF.

DNA of the CDR3: TGTGCCACCAGCAGACCCCGGGACCCGGGCATTCAGTACTTC. Protein sequence: CATSRPRDPGIQYF. This chain uses TRBV15 with TRBJ2-4, with D perhaps assigned TRBD1 or TRBD2 (5 bases each). Germline CDR1 reads LNHNV; CDR2 reads YYDKDF (reference sequence). V lost 2 bases and J lost 9, with 14 bases in between. There are 14 residues in the CDR3.

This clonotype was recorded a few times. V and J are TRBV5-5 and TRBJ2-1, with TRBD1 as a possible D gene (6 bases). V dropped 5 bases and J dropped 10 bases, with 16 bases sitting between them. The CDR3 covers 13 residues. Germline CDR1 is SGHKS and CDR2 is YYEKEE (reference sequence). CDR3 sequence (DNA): TGTGCCAGCAGTTTGACAGGTGGGCGGGAGCAGTTCTTC. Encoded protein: CASSLTGGREQFF.

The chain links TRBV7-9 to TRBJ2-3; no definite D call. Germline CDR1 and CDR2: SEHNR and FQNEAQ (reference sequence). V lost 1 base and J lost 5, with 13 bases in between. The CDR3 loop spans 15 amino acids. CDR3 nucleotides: TGTGCCAGCAGCTTAGACGCCCCGGCTGGAGATACGCAGTATTTT. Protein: CASSLDAPAGDTQYF.

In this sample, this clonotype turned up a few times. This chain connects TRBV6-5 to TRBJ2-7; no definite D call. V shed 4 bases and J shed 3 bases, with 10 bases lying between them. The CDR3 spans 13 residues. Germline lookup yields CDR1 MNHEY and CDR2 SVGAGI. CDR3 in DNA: TGTGCCAGCAGTTCGAGACTGTACTACGAGCAGTACTTC. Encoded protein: CASSSRLYYEQYF.

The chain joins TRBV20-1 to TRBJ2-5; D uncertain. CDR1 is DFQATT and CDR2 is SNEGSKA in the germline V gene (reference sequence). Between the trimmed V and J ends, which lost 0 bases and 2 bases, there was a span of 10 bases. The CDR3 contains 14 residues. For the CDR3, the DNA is TGCAGTGCTAGAGACCCCCACGGGCAAGAGACCCAGTACTTC. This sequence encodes CSARDPHGQETQYF.

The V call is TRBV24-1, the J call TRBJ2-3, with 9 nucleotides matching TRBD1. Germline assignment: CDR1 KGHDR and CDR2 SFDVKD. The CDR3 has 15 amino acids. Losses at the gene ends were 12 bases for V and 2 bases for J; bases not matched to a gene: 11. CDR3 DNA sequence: TGTGCCTCCAACCGGGGGGACAGGGACACAGATACGCAGTATTTT. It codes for CASNRGDRDTDTQYF.

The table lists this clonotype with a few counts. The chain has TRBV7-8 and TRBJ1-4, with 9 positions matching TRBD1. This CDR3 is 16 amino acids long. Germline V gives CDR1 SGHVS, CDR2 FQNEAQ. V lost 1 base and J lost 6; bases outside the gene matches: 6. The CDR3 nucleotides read TGTGCCAGCAGCTTAGGACCGGGACAGGGATATGAAAAACTGTTTTTT. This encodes CASSLGPGQGYEKLFF.

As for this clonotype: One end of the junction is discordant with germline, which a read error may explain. CDR3 loop: CTSSQESLLSTDTQYF. The CDR3 nucleotides are TGCACCAGCAGCCAAGAATCCCTCCTCAGCACAGATACGCAGTATTTT. V usage is TRBV4-1 and J usage is TRBJ2-3; D not resolved. CDR3 length: 16 amino acids. Germline loops: CDR1 MGHRA, CDR2 YSYEKL.

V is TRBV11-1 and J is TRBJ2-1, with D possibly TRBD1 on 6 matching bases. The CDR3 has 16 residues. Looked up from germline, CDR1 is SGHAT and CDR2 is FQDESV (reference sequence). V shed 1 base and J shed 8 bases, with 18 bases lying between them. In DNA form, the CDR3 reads TGTGCCAGCAGCTTAGTTCGGTTCCAGGGGAAGGATGAGCAGTTCTTC. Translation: CASSLVRFQGKDEQFF.

This CDR3 is CASSATLFSGYTF. CDR3 bases: TGTGCCAGCAGTGCCACTCTCTTTTCTGGCTACACCTTC. The chain couples TRBV12-3 or TRBV12-4 to TRBJ1-2; no reliable D call. V lost 5 bases, J lost 7 bases, and 14 bases lay in between. The CDR3 contains 13 residues.

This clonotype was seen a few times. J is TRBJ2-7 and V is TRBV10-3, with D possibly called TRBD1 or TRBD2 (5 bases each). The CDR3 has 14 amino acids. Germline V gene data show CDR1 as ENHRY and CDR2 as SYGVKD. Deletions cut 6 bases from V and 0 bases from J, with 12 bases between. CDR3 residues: CAISPAGASYEQYF. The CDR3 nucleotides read TGTGCCATCAGCCCCGCCGGGGCCTCCTACGAGCAGTACTTC.

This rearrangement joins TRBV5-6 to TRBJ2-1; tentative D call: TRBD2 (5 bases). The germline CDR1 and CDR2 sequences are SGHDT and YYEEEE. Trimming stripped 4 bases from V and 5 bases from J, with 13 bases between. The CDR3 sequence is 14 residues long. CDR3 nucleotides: TGTGCCAGCAGCGAAGGGAGATACGACAATGAGCAGTTCTTC. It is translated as CASSEGRYDNEQFF.

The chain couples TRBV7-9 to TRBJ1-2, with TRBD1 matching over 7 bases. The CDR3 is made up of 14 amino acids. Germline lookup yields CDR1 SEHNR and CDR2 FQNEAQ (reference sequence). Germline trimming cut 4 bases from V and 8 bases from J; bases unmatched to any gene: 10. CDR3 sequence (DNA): TGTGCCAGCAGCTCTACAGGGGCTCCCGAAGGCTACACCTTC. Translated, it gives CASSSTGAPEGYTF.

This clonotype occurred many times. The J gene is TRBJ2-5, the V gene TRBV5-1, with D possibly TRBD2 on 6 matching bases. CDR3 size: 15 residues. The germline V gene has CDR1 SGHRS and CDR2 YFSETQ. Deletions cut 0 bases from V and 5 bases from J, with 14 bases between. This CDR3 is CASSLAGGSGETQYF. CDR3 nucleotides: TGCGCCAGCAGCTTGGCCGGTGGTAGCGGCGAGACCCAGTACTTC.

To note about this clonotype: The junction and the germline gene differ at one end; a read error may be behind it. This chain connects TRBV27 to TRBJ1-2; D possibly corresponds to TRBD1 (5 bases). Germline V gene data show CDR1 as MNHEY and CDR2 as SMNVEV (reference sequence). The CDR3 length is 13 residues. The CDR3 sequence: CASGGTGNYDYTF. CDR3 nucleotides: TGTGCCAGCGGCGGGACGGGTAACTATGACTACACCTTC.

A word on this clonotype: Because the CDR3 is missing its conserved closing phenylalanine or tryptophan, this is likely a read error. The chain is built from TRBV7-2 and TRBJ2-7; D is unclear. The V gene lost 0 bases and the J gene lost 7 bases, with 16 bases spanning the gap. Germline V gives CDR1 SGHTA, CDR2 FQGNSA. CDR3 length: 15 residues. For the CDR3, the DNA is TGTGCCAGCAGCTTAGCGTACAGCTCCTACAATGAGCAGTACTGC. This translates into CASSLAYSSYNEQYC.